These 20 T cell receptor beta chains originate from one sample sequenced in a study of CD8 T cells in ankylosing spondylitis (dated by TCRdb to about 2017). On the study overall, not on this receptor specifically: Blood from ankylosing spondylitis patients appeared to be characterized by a TCR beta motif made up of about 8 highly homologous amino acid variants.

Their antigen targets remain unknown. The receptor library was made with 5' RACE. The sample was run on an Illumina HiSeq 2500. The raw public data were reprocessed by TCRdb itself: fastp quality trimming at Q25, MiXCR clonotype calling, in-frame beta chains only. Entries that share a CDR3 protein sequence are merged under the most common genes and DNA. A total of 100,000 or so distinct CDR3 sequences appear in this sample, approximately 9.6% of them only once. 25% to 35% of the sample lies in the top ten. The sequenced sample consisted of blood, either unsorted or a sorted T cell fraction (not recorded which). The receptors here all came from a male donor with ankylosing spondylitis.

This rearrangement joins TRBV28 to TRBJ1-5; D call uncertain. This CDR3 region has 14 residues. V dropped 2 bases and J dropped 3 bases, with 8 bases sitting between them. Germline V lookup: CDR1 MDHEN, CDR2 SYDVKM. The CDR3 region is CASSLGRDNQPQHF. For the CDR3, the DNA is TGTGCCAGCAGTTTAGGTAGGGACAATCAGCCCCAGCATTTT. The full variable domain, in which reference TRBV28 and TRBJ1-5 provide the parts outside the CDR3, is DVKVTQSSRYLVKRTGEKVFLECVQDMDHENMFWYRQDPGLGLRLIYFSYDVKMKEKGDIPEGYSVSREKKERFSLILESASTNQTSMYLCASSLGRDNQPQHFGDGTRLSIL.

V usage is TRBV27 and J usage is TRBJ2-7; D remains ambiguous. Germline CDR1 MNHEY, CDR2 SMNVEV (reference sequence). The germline V and J ends were trimmed by 6 bases and 3 bases, with 9 bases remaining between them. There are 12 residues in the CDR3. In nucleotides, the CDR3 is TGTGCCAGCAGAATGGGAATCTACGAGCAGTACTTC. It codes for CASRMGIYEQYF.

This clonotype was counted ten times or more. This chain joins TRBV10-3 and TRBJ2-1; 8 bases map to TRBD1. Germline V gene lookup returns CDR1 ENHRY and CDR2 SYGVKD. The CDR3 sequence is 15 residues long. V shed 0 bases and J 5 bases; nucleotides not matched to a gene: 3. As DNA, the CDR3 is TGTGCCATCAGTGAGTCCCGGACAGGGAACAATGAGCAGTTCTTC. It yields the protein CAISESRTGNNEQFF.

In this sample, this clonotype turned up a few times. This chain uses TRBV9 with TRBJ1-1; D remains ambiguous. Trimming cost V 3 bases and J 0 bases, with 12 bases left between them. This CDR3 has 15 residues. Germline values: CDR1 SGDLS, CDR2 YYNGEE. CDR3: CASSAGSAVNTEAFF. Here the CDR3 DNA reads TGTGCCAGCAGCGCCGGATCAGCGGTGAACACTGAAGCTTTCTTT.

This chain connects TRBV10-1 to TRBJ2-7; D may be TRBD1 or TRBD2 (5 bases each). Germline CDR1 reads WNHNN; CDR2 reads SYGVQD (reference sequence). The CDR3 length is 17 residues. Trimming removed 5 bases at V and 6 bases at J, with 26 bases between. CDR3 sequence (DNA): TGCGCCAGCAGTTCCTATCCCGGGACCGACTACCGGGCCGAGCAGTACTTC. It is translated as CASSSYPGTDYRAEQYF.

This clonotype was detected a few times. The rearrangement uses TRBV28 and TRBJ2-7, with 9 positions matching TRBD2. Germline V gives CDR1 MDHEN, CDR2 SYDVKM. The CDR3 spans 14 residues. Germline trimming cut 4 bases from V and 4 bases from J; bases unmatched to any gene: 5. The CDR3 sequence is CASSSASGTYEQYV. The CDR3 DNA reads as TGTGCCAGCAGTTCGGCTAGCGGGACATACGAGCAGTACGTC.

In this sample, this clonotype turned up a few times. The chain is built from TRBV5-8 and TRBJ2-4; TRBD2 matches at 8 bases. Per germline, CDR1 SGHTS and CDR2 YDEGEE. Trimming cost V 2 bases and J 8 bases; bases outside gene matches: 6. The CDR3 totals 14 residues. For the CDR3, the DNA is TGTGCCAGCAGCTTCCCTAGCGGGTTGGACATTCAGTACTTC. Translated: CASSFPSGLDIQYF.

This clonotype was found many times. The J gene is TRBJ2-1, the V gene TRBV20-1; TRBD2 aligns across 15 bases. V trimming: 1 base; J trimming: 2 bases; junction bases outside the gene matches: 6. The CDR3 has 18 residues. The germline CDR1 and CDR2 sequences are DFQATT and SNEGSKA (reference sequence). CDR3 nucleotide sequence: TGCAGTGCTAGAGCCGGACTAGCGGGAGGGCCCGCCTACAATGAGCAGTTCTTC. Translated: CSARAGLAGGPAYNEQFF.

The chain links TRBV27 to TRBJ1-1; D is uncertain. The CDR3 has 19 residues. CDR1 is MNHEY, CDR2 SMNVEV, per germline (reference sequence). V lost 2 bases and J 1 base, leaving 23 bases between the germline ends. Here the CDR3 DNA reads TGTGCCAGCAGTTTAGGTGTGGGTCAGTTGGATCCAGGGAACACTGAAGCTTTCTTT. Its translation: CASSLGVGQLDPGNTEAFF.

In its sample, this clonotype was seen many times. The V gene is TRBV24-1, the J gene TRBJ2-2; 10 bases are a match to TRBD2. V dropped 3 bases and J dropped 3; count of bases not matched to a gene: 0. The CDR3 is 15 residues long. CDR1 and CDR2 from the germline V gene are KGHDR and SFDVKD. The CDR3 DNA reads TGTGCCACCAGTGATGGGACTAGCGACACCGGGGAGCTGTTTTTT. This gives the protein CATSDGTSDTGELFF.

This rearrangement joins TRBV20-1 to TRBJ2-3, with 11 bases aligning to TRBD2. The germline gives CDR1 DFQATT, CDR2 SNEGSKA (reference sequence). This CDR3 has 15 amino acids. V was clipped by 5 bases and J by 2 bases; unmatched bases: 6. For the CDR3, the DNA is TGCAGTGCTTCGACGACTAGCGGGATCACAGATACGCAGTATTTT. Its protein is CSASTTSGITDTQYF.

This clonotype has at least ten counts. J is TRBJ2-1 and V is TRBV9; D is unclear. The CDR3 is 18 amino acids. Trimming took 1 base from V and 4 from J, leaving 21 bases between them. CDR1 and CDR2 from the germline V gene are SGDLS and YYNGEE. The CDR3 spells CASSVSGLGIMGYNEQFF. The CDR3, as DNA: TGTGCCAGCAGCGTAAGTGGGTTAGGGATCATGGGGTACAATGAGCAGTTCTTC.

The J gene is TRBJ1-1, the V gene TRBV10-3; possible D gene TRBD1, 6 bases. V was trimmed by 9 bases and J by 2 bases, leaving 13 bases between them. Germline-derived CDR1 and CDR2 are ENHRY and SYGVKD. The CDR3 has 13 residues. CDR3 loop: CAIGLGGNTEAFF. Written as DNA, the CDR3 is TGTGCCATTGGTTTGGGGGGCAACACTGAAGCTTTCTTT.

This clonotype was picked up a small number of times. The rearrangement joins TRBV12-3 or TRBV12-4 to TRBJ2-2; no reliable D call. The ends were cut back, 6 bases at V and 6 bases at J, with 8 bases in the middle. The CDR3 covers 12 residues. CDR3 sequence reads: CASSRAPGELFF. CDR3 coding DNA: TGTGCCAGCAGCCGCGCCCCCGGGGAGCTGTTTTTT.

CDR3 sequence reads: CASSESSEQEAFF. The CDR3 coding sequence is TGTGCCAGCAGTGAATCGTCGGAGCAGGAAGCTTTCTTT. V gene TRBV25-1 combines with J gene TRBJ1-1, with D uncertain. The germline V gene has CDR1 MGHDK and CDR2 SYGVNS. Trimming removed 1 base from V and 8 bases from J, with 11 bases in between. This CDR3 is 13 amino acids long.

The V gene is TRBV11-2, the J gene TRBJ2-7; 7 bases are a match to TRBD1. After removal of 5 bases from V and 2 bases from J, the junction contained 3 bases not matched to a gene. Per the germline V gene, CDR1 is SGHAT and CDR2 is FQNNGV. The CDR3 totals 13 residues. CDR3 sequence (DNA): TGTGCCAGCAGCAAGGGACAGACCTACGAGCAGTACGTC. It codes for CASSKGQTYEQYV.

This clonotype has a handful of counts. The chain joins TRBV13 to TRBJ1-1; possibly TRBD1 for D (5 bases). Trimming removed 5 bases at V and 4 bases at J, with 20 bases between. Germline assignment: CDR1 PRHDT and CDR2 FYEKMQ (reference sequence). This CDR3 region has 16 residues. The CDR3 coding sequence is TGTGCCAGCAGCCCCAGTGGGACCGGCGGGGTCACTGAAGCTTTCTTT. This encodes CASSPSGTGGVTEAFF.

This clonotype was counted ten times or more. This chain links TRBV6-1 with TRBJ2-1, with TRBD1 as a possible D gene (6 bases). Germline V gene lookup returns CDR1 MNHNS and CDR2 SASEGT. The CDR3 length is 15 residues. V lost 3 bases and J 2 bases, leaving 11 bases between the germline ends. CDR3 nucleotide sequence: TGTGCCAGCAGTGACAGGGGAGAGGCCTACAATGAGCAGTTCTTC. Amino acid sequence: CASSDRGEAYNEQFF.

This clonotype was recorded at least ten times. V usage is TRBV29-1 and J usage is TRBJ1-2; D unclear. The CDR3 is made up of 12 amino acids. CDR1 is SQVTM and CDR2 is ANQGSEA in the germline V gene. V was cut by 5 bases and J by 2 bases, with 9 bases left in between. The CDR3 reads CSVSDLNYGYTF. Written as DNA, the CDR3 is TGCAGCGTTTCGGACTTAAACTATGGCTACACCTTC.

This clonotype was observed many times. The chain combines TRBV7-9 with TRBJ2-7; D is uncertain. V was shortened by 5 bases and J by 3 bases, with 17 bases between the two germline ends. The CDR3 sequence is 15 residues long. Germline V CDR1 and CDR2: SEHNR, FQNEAQ (reference sequence). The CDR3 is CASSAEESRIYEQYF. In nucleotides, the CDR3 is TGTGCCAGCAGCGCCGAGGAGTCCAGGATCTACGAGCAGTACTTC.